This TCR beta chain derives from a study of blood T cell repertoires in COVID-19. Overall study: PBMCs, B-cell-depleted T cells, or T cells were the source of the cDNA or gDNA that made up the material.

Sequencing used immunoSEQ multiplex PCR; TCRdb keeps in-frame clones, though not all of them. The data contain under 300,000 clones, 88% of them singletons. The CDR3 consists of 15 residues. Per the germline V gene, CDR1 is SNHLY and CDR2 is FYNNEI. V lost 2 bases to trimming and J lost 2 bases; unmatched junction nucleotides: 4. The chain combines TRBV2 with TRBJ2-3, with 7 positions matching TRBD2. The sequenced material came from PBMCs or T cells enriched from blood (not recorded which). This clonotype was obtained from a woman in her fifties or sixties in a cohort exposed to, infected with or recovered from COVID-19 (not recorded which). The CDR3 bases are TGTGCCAGCAGTGAACTGGGACTACACACAGATACGCAGTATTTT. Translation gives CASSELGLHTDTQYF.